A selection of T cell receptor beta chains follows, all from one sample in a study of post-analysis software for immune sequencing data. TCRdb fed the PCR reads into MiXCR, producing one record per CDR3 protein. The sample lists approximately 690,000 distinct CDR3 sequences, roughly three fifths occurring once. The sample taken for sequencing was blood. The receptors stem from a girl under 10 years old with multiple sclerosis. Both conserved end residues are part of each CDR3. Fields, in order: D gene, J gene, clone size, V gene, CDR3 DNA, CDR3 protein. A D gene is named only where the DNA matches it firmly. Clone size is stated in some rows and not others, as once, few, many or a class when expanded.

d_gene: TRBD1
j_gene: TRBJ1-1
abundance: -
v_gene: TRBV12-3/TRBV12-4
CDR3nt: TGTGCCAGCAGTTTAGCGACAGGGGTTAGCTGGGGTGAAGCTTTCTTT
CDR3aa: CASSLATGVSWGEAFF

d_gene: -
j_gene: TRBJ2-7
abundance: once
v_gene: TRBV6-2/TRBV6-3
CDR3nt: TGTGCCAGCAGATCAGGTGGAGAGCAGTACTTC
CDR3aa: CASRSGGEQYF

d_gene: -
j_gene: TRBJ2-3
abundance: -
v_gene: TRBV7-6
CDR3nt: TGTGCCAGCAGCTTATTTTTCGCCAGTAGCACAGATACGCAGTATTTT
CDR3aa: CASSLFFASSTDTQYF

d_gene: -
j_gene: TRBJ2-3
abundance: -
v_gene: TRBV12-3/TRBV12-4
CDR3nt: TGTGCCAGCACCGCTGAGGGTACGCAGTATTTT
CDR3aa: CASTAEGTQYF

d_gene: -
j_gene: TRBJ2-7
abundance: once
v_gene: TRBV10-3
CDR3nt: TGTGCCATCAGTGCCCCCGGGACGACTTCCTACGAGCAGTACTTC
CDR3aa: CAISAPGTTSYEQYF

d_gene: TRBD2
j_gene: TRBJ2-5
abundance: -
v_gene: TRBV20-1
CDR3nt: TGCAGTGCCACAAAACTAGCGGGGGGAGGTGAGACCCAGTACTTC
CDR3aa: CSATKLAGGGETQYF

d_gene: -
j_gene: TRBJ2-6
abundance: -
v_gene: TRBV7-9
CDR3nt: TGTGCCAGCAGCTCGGGGATTTCCTCTGGGGCCAACGTCCTGACTTTC
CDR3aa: CASSSGISSGANVLTF

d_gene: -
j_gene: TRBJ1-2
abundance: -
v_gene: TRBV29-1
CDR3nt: TGCAGCGGCCTGCAGGGTAGCTATGGCTACACCTTC
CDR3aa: CSGLQGSYGYTF

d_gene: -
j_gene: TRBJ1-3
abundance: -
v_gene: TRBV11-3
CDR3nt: TGTGCCAGCAGCTCGTGGTGGGGTAGCACTGGAAACACCATATATTTT
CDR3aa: CASSSWWGSTGNTIYF

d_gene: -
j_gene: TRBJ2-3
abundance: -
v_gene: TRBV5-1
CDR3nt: TGCGCCAGCAGCTTACAGAAGGGCACAGATACGCAGTATTTT
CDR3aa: CASSLQKGTDTQYF

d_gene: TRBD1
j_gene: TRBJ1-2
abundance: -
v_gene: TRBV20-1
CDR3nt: TGCAGTGCTAGACGGACAGGAAATGGCTACACCTTC
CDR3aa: CSARRTGNGYTF

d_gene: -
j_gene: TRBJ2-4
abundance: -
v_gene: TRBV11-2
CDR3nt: TGTGCCAGCAGCTTAAACGGGAGAAATTATCCCCCCATTCAGTACTTC
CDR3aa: CASSLNGRNYPPIQYF

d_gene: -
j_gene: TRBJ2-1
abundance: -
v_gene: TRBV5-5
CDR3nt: TGTGCCAGCAGCTTGGGGGTGCTGGGGGTTCCCCGCGGCCATGAGCAGTTCTTC
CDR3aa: CASSLGVLGVPRGHEQFF

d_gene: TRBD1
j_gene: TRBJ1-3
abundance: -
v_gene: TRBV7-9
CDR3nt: TGTGCCAGCAGCTCAAGATCCTCGGACAGGGGAGACACCATATATTTT
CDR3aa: CASSSRSSDRGDTIYF